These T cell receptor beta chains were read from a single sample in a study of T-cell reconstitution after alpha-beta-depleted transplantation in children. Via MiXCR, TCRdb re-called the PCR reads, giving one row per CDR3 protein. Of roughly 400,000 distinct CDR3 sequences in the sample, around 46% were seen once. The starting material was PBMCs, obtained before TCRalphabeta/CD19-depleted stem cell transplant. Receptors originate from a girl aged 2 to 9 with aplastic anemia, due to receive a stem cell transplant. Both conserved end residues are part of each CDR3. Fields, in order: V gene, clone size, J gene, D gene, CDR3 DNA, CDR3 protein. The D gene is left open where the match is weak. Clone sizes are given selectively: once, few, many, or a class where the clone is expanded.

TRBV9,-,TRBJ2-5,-,TGTGCCAGCAGCGTAGAGGGGGGGCTCCAAGAGACCCAGTACTTC,CASSVEGGLQETQYF
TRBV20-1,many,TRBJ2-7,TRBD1,TGCAGTGCTGGGCCGGCGGGACAGGGCTCCTACGAGCAGTACTTC,CSAGPAGQGSYEQYF
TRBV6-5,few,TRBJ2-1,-,TGTGCCAGCAGTTATTTAGGGACGGATCTGTACAATGAGCAGTTCTTC,CASSYLGTDLYNEQFF
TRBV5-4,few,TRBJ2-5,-,TGTGCCAGCAGCGCCCGGGCCTTCAAAGAGACCCAGTACTTC,CASSARAFKETQYF
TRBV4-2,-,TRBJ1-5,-,TGTGCCAGCAGCCAAGATGAGGGGTGGAATCAGCCCCAGCATTTT,CASSQDEGWNQPQHF
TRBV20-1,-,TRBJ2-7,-,TGCAGTGCTAGAGCCCGGGGGCCCTCCTACGAGCAGTACTTC,CSARARGPSYEQYF
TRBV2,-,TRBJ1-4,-,TGTGCCAGCTTTCCTGCGAAACTGTTTTTT,CASFPAKLFF
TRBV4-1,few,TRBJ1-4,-,TGCGCCAGCAGCCAAGAGTCAGGGGAGGGTGAAAAACTGTTTTTT,CASSQESGEGEKLFF
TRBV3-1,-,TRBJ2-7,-,TGTGCCAGCAGCCTAGCGGACCCTACGATTTACGAGCAGTACTTC,CASSLADPTIYEQYF
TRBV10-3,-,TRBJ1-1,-,TGTGCCATCAGTGACGGACAGCGGTATGCTGAAGCTTTCTTT,CAISDGQRYAEAFF
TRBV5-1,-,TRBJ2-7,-,TGCGCCAGCAGCTTCGGGACTCTCTACGAGCAGTACTTC,CASSFGTLYEQYF
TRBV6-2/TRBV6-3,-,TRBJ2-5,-,TGTGCCAGCAGTTACTCGATTGGCATCCAAGAGACCCAGTACTTC,CASSYSIGIQETQYF
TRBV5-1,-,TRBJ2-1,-,TGCGCCAGCAGCTTGGACCTAGGGGATGAGCAGTTCTTC,CASSLDLGDEQFF
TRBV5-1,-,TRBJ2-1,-,TGCGCCAGCAGCTTGGGGGCTAGCGATTACAATGAGCAGTTCTTC,CASSLGASDYNEQFF
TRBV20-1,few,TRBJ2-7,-,TGCAGTGCTAGGCTGGGGACTCCAACGGAAGAGCAGTACTTC,CSARLGTPTEEQYF
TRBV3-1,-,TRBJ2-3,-,TGTGCCAGCAGCCAAGAGGTCACCAATACGCAGTATTTT,CASSQEVTNTQYF
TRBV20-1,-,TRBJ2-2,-,TGCAGTGCTAGAGGCCTACAGACGAACACCGGGGAGCTGTTTTTT,CSARGLQTNTGELFF
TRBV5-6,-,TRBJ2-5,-,TGTGCCAGCAGCCGGGACTCCATCCAAGAGACCCAGTACTTC,CASSRDSIQETQYF
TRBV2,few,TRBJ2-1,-,TGTGCCAGCAGGGGTTCACGGGCCTACAATGAGCAGTTCTTC,CASRGSRAYNEQFF